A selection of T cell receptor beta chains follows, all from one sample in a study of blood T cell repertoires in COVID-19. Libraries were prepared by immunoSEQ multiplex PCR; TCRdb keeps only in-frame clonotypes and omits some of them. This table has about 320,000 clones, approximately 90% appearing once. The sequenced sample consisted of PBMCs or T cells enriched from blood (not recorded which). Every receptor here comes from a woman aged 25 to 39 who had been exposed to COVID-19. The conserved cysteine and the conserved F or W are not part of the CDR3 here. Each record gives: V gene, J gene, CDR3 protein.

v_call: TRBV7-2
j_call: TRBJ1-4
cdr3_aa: ASSLAGGVWEKLF

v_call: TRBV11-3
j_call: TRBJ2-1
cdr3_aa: ASSLETAGYNEQF

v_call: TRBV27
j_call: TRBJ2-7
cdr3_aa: ASSFVGSYEQY

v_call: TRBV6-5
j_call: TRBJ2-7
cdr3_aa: ASVNSGGNEQY

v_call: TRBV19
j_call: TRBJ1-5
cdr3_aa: ASSAHRGLSNQPQH

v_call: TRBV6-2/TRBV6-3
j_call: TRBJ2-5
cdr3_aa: ASSSPGTYEETQY

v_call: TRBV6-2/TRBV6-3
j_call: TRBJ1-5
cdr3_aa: ASSQLFPPRVGRGNNQPQH

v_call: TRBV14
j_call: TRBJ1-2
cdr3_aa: ASSQVRGNYGYT

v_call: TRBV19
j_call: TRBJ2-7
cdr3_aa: ASQDRDEQY

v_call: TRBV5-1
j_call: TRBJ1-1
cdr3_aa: ASTPTTGYTEAF